This T cell receptor beta chain emerged from a study of T cells of healthy individuals. TCRdb reprocessed the 5' RACE reads with MiXCR, giving one entry per CDR3 protein. The data hold over 95,000 distinct CDR3 sequences, with under 20% observed a single time. This clonotype was counted only a few times. CDR1 DFQATT and CDR2 SNEGSKA come from the germline V gene (reference sequence). The CDR3 totals 17 residues. Trimming cost V 4 bases and J 4 bases; bases outside gene matches: 12. The sequence derives from a human donor in good health. The genes are TRBV20-1 and TRBJ2-5; 13 positions agree with TRBD2. The CDR3, as DNA: TGCAGTGCTACGGGACTAGCGGGACGAAAAGGGGGAGAGACCCAGTACTTC. This encodes CSATGLAGRKGGETQYF.